Listed here are 14 T cell receptor beta chains from one sample, sequenced in a study of T cell responses to AZD1222 COVID-19 vaccine. The data were produced by immunoSEQ multiplex PCR, yet TCRdb's version contains in-frame clones alone and is incomplete. The profile covers 160,000 or so clones, with roughly nine tenths appearing a single time and approximately 2% taken by the ten largest. Sequences were derived from peripheral blood, sampled on day 0 of AZD1222 vaccination. The source is an adult in good health.

The chain links TRBV5-6 to TRBJ1-6, with D unresolved. Trimming removed 4 bases at V and 0 bases at J, with 2 bases between. This CDR3 spans 13 amino acids. Per the germline V gene, CDR1 is SGHDT and CDR2 is YYEEEE. Written as DNA, the CDR3 is TGTGCCAGCAGCGACTCCTATAATTCACCCCTCCACTTT. Amino acids: CASSDSYNSPLHF.

The V and J genes are TRBV6-5 and TRBJ2-7; either TRBD1 or TRBD2 may fit D (5 bases each). Germline CDR1 is MNHEY and CDR2 is SVGAGI. Trimming removed 5 bases at V and 2 bases at J, with 16 bases between. CDR3 length equals 15 residues. Written as DNA, the CDR3 is TGTGCCAGCAGTCCTCCGGGACCAGGCGCCTACGAGCAGTACTTC. Amino acid sequence: CASSPPGPGAYEQYF.

The chain joins TRBV24-1 to TRBJ2-5, with 12 nucleotides matching TRBD2. This CDR3 region has 15 residues. Germline CDR1 reads KGHDR; CDR2 reads SFDVKD. V lost 4 bases and J lost 5; bases outside the gene matches: 4. The CDR3 is CATSDPTSGGETQYF. The CDR3 region has the DNA TGTGCCACCAGTGACCCCACTAGCGGGGGGGAGACCCAGTACTTC.

V gene TRBV5-1 combines with J gene TRBJ2-7, with 8 bases identical to TRBD1. Germline assignment: CDR1 SGHRS and CDR2 YFSETQ. Trimming at V came to 5 bases and at J to 6 bases, leaving 10 bases not matched to a gene. The CDR3 sequence is 14 residues long. Written as DNA, the CDR3 is TGCGCCAGCAGAGGGACAGGTGGCTTGGGCGAGCAGTACTTC. Translated, it gives CASRGTGGLGEQYF.

The chain joins TRBV6-7 to TRBJ1-2; D possibly corresponds to TRBD1 (5 bases). TRBV6-7 is classed as an ORF, of uncertain function. V shed 0 bases and J shed 8 bases, with 22 bases lying between them. The CDR3 runs to 17 residues. CDR3 in amino acids: CASSYSGKRGRRHGYTF. DNA of the CDR3: TGTGCCAGCAGTTACTCGGGGAAGCGGGGCCGCCGTCACGGCTACACCTTC.

The chain joins TRBV6-4 to TRBJ2-1, with TRBD2 matching over 12 bases. With 5 bases clipped from V and 8 bases from J, the junction kept 7 bases outside the gene matches. This CDR3 region has 15 residues. Per the germline V gene, CDR1 is MRHNA and CDR2 is SNTAGT. CDR3 protein: CASSSASGGVHEQFF. For the CDR3, the DNA is TGTGCCAGCAGTTCGGCTAGCGGGGGGGTTCATGAGCAGTTCTTC.

This CDR3 reads CASSYSDYGDSPLHF. CDR3 nucleotide sequence: TGTGCCAGCAGTTACTCGGATTACGGGGACTCACCCCTCCACTTT. The chain combines TRBV6-6 with TRBJ1-6; possibly TRBD1 for D (5 bases). The V end lost 0 bases, the J end lost 10 bases, and 13 bases lay between the germline ends. The germline V gene encodes CDR1 MNHNY and CDR2 SVGAGI (reference sequence). There are 15 residues in the CDR3.

The chain carries TRBV24-1 and TRBJ2-1; 8 bases fit TRBD1. This CDR3 spans 15 amino acids. Germline values: CDR1 KGHDR, CDR2 SFDVKD. V lost 6 bases and J lost 5; bases outside the gene matches: 8. CDR3 nucleotide sequence: TGTGCCACCAGTAGTGCGAGACAGGGGAACAATGAGCAGTTCTTC. Amino acids: CATSSARQGNNEQFF.

The chain has TRBV12-3 or TRBV12-4 and TRBJ1-6; 7 bases align to TRBD1. The ends lost 7 bases at V and 14 bases at J; junction bases unmatched: 11. The CDR3 loop spans 13 amino acids. The CDR3 nucleotides are TGTGCCAGCACCAAACAGGGGAGGTCTACCCTCCACTTT. It specifies CASTKQGRSTLHF.

The gene calls are TRBV10-2 and TRBJ1-1; 7 bases are shared with TRBD1. V dropped 0 bases and J dropped 7; count of bases not matched to a gene: 8. Per germline, CDR1 WSHSY and CDR2 SAAADI. This CDR3 comprises 15 residues. The CDR3, as DNA: TGCGCCAGCAGTGAGTCTGGGACAGCCATGGGTGAAGCTTTCTTT. Its protein is CASSESGTAMGEAFF.

The rearrangement joins TRBV4-1 to TRBJ1-5; tentatively, D is TRBD1 (5 bases). The CDR3 runs to 17 residues. V was trimmed by 0 bases and J by 0 bases, leaving 12 bases between them. Looked up from germline, CDR1 is MGHRA and CDR2 is YSYEKL. The CDR3 DNA reads as TGCGCCAGCAGCCAAGAGGGTTTCGGGGGTAGCAATCAGCCCCAGCATTTT. As protein: CASSQEGFGGSNQPQHF.

J is TRBJ1-3 and V is TRBV9; TRBD1 is a possible D gene (5 bases). The V gene's germline CDR1 is SGDLS and CDR2 YYNGEE. This CDR3 region has 17 residues. V was cut by 4 bases and J by 4 bases, with 21 bases left in between. CDR3 region: CASSTRTREQDGNTIYF. The CDR3 DNA follows: TGTGCCAGCAGCACCAGAACACGGGAACAGGACGGAAACACCATATATTTT.

V is TRBV2 and J is TRBJ1-6; unclear D gene. Deletions cut 6 bases from V and 5 bases from J, with 17 bases between. Germline V CDR1 and CDR2: SNHLY, FYNNEI. The CDR3 spans 16 residues. The CDR3 is CASSDPSVENNSPLHF. The CDR3 DNA reads TGTGCCAGCAGCGACCCGTCTGTGGAAAATAATTCACCCCTCCACTTT.

This rearrangement joins TRBV5-4 to TRBJ1-4, with a possible D match to TRBD1 (5 bases). Germline CDR1 is SGHNT and CDR2 is YYREEE (reference sequence). CDR3 length equals 14 residues. V was clipped by 4 bases and J by 6 bases, with 13 bases between them. The CDR3 nucleotides are TGTGCCAGCAGCCTCTTGGGGGGAGATGAAAAACTGTTTTTT. The encoded protein is CASSLLGGDEKLFF.